The clone carrying this T cell receptor (beta chain) was seen repeatedly, ten times or more. Its target is not known. Germline CDR1 reads SGHTA; CDR2 reads FQGNSA. V lost 1 base and J 7 bases, leaving 14 bases between the germline ends. The CDR3 covers 16 residues. This sample is drawn from a study of molecular identifiers for immune sequencing clone quantification. Study-level points and caveats: Detection of one spiked Jurkat cell's TCR RNA reportedly worked in 750,000 to 1,000,000 naive cells. In naive cells, clones above 20 RNA copies held under 1% of molecules, whereas in effector cells they held over 97%.

Each CDR3 protein gets one entry after TCRdb re-called the PCR reads with MiXCR. The sample holds tens of thousands of distinct CDR3 sequences; over 15% are singletons and the top ten take nearly 1.5%. In the sort, naive CD8 T cells were defined as CD8+CD4-CCR7+CD45RA+. Sequenced material: naive CD8+ T cells from blood, with Jurkat cell RNA spiked in. The subset was: FACS-sorted CD8+CD4-CCR7+CD45RA+ naive T cells. The source of this sequence is a human donor in good health. Some libraries in this study had Jurkat cell RNA spiked in. The chain recombines TRBV7-2 with TRBJ1-6; D unclear. CDR3 residues: CASSLEVLRMNSPLHF. The CDR3 DNA reads as TGTGCCAGCAGCTTAGAAGTCCTCCGGATGAATTCACCCCTCCACTTT. Full variable domain (remainder filled in from reference TRBV7-2 and TRBJ1-6): GAGVSQSPSNKVTEKGKDVELRCDPISGHTALYWYRQSLGQGLEFLIYFQGNSAPDKSGLPSDRFSAERTGGSVSTLTIQRTQQEDSAVYLCASSLEVLRMNSPLHFGNGTRLTVT.